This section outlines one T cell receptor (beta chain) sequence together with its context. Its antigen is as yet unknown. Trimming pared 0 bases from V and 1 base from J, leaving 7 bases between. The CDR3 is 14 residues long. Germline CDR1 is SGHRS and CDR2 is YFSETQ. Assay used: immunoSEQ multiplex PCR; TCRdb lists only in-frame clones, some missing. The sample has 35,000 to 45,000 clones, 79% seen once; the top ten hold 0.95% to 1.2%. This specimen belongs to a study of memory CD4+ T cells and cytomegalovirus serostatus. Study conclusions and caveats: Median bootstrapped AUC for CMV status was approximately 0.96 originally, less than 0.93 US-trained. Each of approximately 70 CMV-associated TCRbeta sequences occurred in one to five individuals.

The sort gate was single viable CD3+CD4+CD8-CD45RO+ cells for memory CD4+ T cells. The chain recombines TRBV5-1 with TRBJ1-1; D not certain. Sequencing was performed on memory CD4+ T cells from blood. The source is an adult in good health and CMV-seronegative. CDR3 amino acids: CASSLVSGNTEAFF. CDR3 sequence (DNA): TGCGCCAGCAGCTTGGTGTCAGGGAACACTGAAGCTTTCTTT.